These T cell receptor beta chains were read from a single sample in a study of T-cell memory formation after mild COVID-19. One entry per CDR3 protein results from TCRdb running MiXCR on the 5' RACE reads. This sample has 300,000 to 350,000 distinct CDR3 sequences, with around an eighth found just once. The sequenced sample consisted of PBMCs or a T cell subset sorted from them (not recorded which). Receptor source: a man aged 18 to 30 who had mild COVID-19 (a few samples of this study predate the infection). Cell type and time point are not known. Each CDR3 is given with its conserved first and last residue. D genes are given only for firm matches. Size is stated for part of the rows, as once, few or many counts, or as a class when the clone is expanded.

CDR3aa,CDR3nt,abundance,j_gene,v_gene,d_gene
CSAREQTYSPLHF,TGCAGCGCACGGGAGCAGACTTATTCACCCCTCCACTTT,few,TRBJ1-6,TRBV29-1,-
CASTTPGVSGELFF,TGTGCCAGCACCACCCCCGGTGTCTCCGGGGAGCTGTTTTTT,few,TRBJ2-2,TRBV12-3/TRBV12-4,-
CASSLGLAGGQQETQYF,TGTGCCAGCAGCTTAGGACTAGCGGGGGGACAACAAGAGACCCAGTACTTC,few,TRBJ2-5,TRBV7-6,TRBD2
CASRNPRLEAFF,TGTGCCAGCAGGAACCCACGGCTCGAAGCTTTCTTT,many,TRBJ1-1,TRBV6-5,-
CASSQGYNEQFF,TGTGCCAGCAGCCAGGGTTACAATGAGCAGTTCTTC,many,TRBJ2-1,TRBV4-1,-
CATSRDPAAKETQYF,TGTGCCACCAGCAGAGATCCGGCAGCGAAGGAGACCCAGTACTTC,-,TRBJ2-5,TRBV15,-
CASSLLAGGYEKLFF,TGCGCCAGCAGCTTGCTGGCAGGGGGCTATGAAAAACTGTTTTTT,-,TRBJ1-4,TRBV5-1,TRBD1
CASSYAGPRGETQYF,TGTGCCAGCAGTTACGCCGGACCGAGAGGAGAGACCCAGTACTTC,few,TRBJ2-5,TRBV6-6,-
CASSLDPGMEQYF,TGTGCCAGCAGCTTAGACCCGGGTATGGAGCAGTACTTC,few,TRBJ2-7,TRBV7-2,-
CRDPGLASYNEQFF,TGCAGGGACCCGGGACTAGCGAGCTACAATGAGCAGTTCTTC,few,TRBJ2-1,TRBV20-1,TRBD2
CASRMIGGNSPLHF,TGTGCCAGCAGGATGATCGGGGGCAATTCACCCCTCCACTTT,few,TRBJ1-6,TRBV5-4,-
CASSLGHVGAGDTQYF,TGCGCCAGCAGCTTGGGCCACGTGGGGGCTGGAGATACGCAGTATTTT,-,TRBJ2-3,TRBV5-1,-
CSVGRRSTDTQYF,TGCAGCGTTGGTCGAAGAAGCACAGATACGCAGTATTTT,-,TRBJ2-3,TRBV29-1,-
CASSQESVTEAFF,TGCGCCAGCAGCCAAGAGAGCGTCACTGAAGCTTTCTTT,-,TRBJ1-1,TRBV4-1,-
CASSPVGANYGYTF,TGTGCCAGCAGCCCCGTGGGGGCCAACTATGGCTACACCTTC,-,TRBJ1-2,TRBV7-9,-
CASREQGRTDTQYF,TGTGCCAGCAGAGAACAGGGGAGGACAGATACGCAGTATTTT,-,TRBJ2-3,TRBV6-5,-
CASSLDPGAGYGYTF,TGCGCCAGCAGCTTGGATCCGGGGGCTGGATATGGCTACACCTTC,many,TRBJ1-2,TRBV5-1,-
CASSKGQDTGELFF,TGCGCCAGCAGCAAGGGACAGGACACCGGGGAGCTGTTTTTT,-,TRBJ2-2,TRBV5-1,TRBD1
CASSLLGVNTGELFF,TGTGCCAGCAGCTTATTAGGGGTGAACACCGGGGAGCTGTTTTTT,few,TRBJ2-2,TRBV7-3,-
CAISEQNQPQHF,TGTGCCATCAGTGAGCAGAATCAGCCCCAGCATTTT,few,TRBJ1-5,TRBV10-3,-
CASRRASGQETQYF,TGTGCCAGCAGGAGGGCTAGCGGACAAGAGACCCAGTACTTC,-,TRBJ2-5,TRBV27,TRBD2
CASRRNLGNTIYF,TGTGCCAGCCGCCGGAACCTAGGAAACACCATATATTTT,-,TRBJ1-3,TRBV6-2/TRBV6-3,-
CAIRDKAGEQYF,TGTGCCATCAGAGACAAGGCGGGGGAGCAGTACTTC,-,TRBJ2-7,TRBV10-3,-
CSARAQTSQPQHF,TGCAGTGCTAGAGCCCAGACTAGTCAGCCCCAGCATTTT,-,TRBJ1-5,TRBV20-1,-